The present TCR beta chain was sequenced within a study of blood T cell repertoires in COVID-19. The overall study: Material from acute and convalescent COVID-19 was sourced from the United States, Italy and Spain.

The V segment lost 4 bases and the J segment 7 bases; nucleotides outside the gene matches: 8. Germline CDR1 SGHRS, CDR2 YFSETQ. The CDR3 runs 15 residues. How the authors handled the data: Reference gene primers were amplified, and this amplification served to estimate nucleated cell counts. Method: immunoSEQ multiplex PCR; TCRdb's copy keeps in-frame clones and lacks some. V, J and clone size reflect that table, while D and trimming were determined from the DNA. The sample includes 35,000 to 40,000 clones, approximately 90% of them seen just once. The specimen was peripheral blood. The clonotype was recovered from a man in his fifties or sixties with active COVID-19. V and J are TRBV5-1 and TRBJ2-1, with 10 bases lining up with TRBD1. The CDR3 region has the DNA TGCGCCAGCAGCGGCACGGGACAGGGGTTGAATGAGCAGTTCTTC. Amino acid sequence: CASSGTGQGLNEQFF. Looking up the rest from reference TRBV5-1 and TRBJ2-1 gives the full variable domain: KAGVTQTPRYLIKTRGQQVTLSCSPISGHRSVSWYQQTPGQGLQFLFEYFSETQRNKGNFPGRFSGRQFSNSRSEMNVSTLELGDSALYLCASSGTGQGLNEQFFGPGTRLTVL.